Below, 11 T cell receptor beta chains from the same sample are listed, as sequenced in a study of blood T cell repertoires in COVID-19. Assay used: immunoSEQ multiplex PCR; TCRdb lists only in-frame clones, some missing. The repertoire includes about 52,000 clones, around 82% of them detected once, and 26% sits in the top ten. The sequencing input was peripheral blood. All receptors come from a woman older than 75 with COVID-19, enrolled during active disease.

The chain combines TRBV29-1 with TRBJ1-1; 8 bases agree with TRBD1. There are 14 residues in the CDR3. CDR1 SQVTM and CDR2 ANQGSEA come from the germline V gene. The trim removed 1 base at V and 5 bases at J, leaving 6 bases unmatched. CDR3: CSVEGVQGGTEAFF. The CDR3 nucleotides read TGCAGCGTTGAAGGGGTACAGGGGGGGACTGAAGCTTTCTTT.

This chain connects TRBV28 to TRBJ1-1, with 7 bases that match TRBD1. The ends lost 5 bases at V and 5 bases at J; junction bases unmatched: 8. The CDR3 is 14 residues long. From germline, CDR1 is MDHEN and CDR2 SYDVKM. The CDR3 DNA reads TGTGCCAGCAGTATCCCGGGACAGAGAACTGAAGCTTTCTTT. Residues: CASSIPGQRTEAFF.

This chain connects TRBV10-3 to TRBJ2-2; D is ambiguous. The germline gives CDR1 ENHRY, CDR2 SYGVKD. This CDR3 is 12 amino acids long. V lost 7 bases to trimming and J lost 0 bases, with 3 bases between them. CDR3 coding DNA: TGTGCCATCACAGCGAACACCGGGGAGCTGTTTTTT. Residues: CAITANTGELFF.

The rearrangement joins TRBV21-1 to TRBJ2-7; TRBD2 is taken as the D call from the table, unchecked against the DNA. TRBV21-1 counts as a pseudogene. This CDR3 is 16 amino acids long. The CDR3 loop reads CASSKTGLQLSYEQYF. The DNA for the CDR3 is TGTGCCAGCAGCAAAACGGGACTCCAACTCTCCTACGAGCAGTACTTC.

CDR3 protein: CASSFRRGNEKLFF. The CDR3 DNA reads TGTGCCAGCAGTTTCAGGCGGGGGAATGAAAAACTGTTTTTT. The chain combines TRBV28 with TRBJ1-4, with D maybe TRBD1 (5 bases). V was cut by 3 bases and J by 5 bases, with 10 bases left in between. Germline V CDR1 and CDR2: MDHEN, SYDVKM. This CDR3 contains 14 residues.

This clone came up once. The chain joins TRBV3-1 (or the pseudogene TRBV3-2) to TRBJ2-7, with a tentative D call TRBD1 (6 bases). V lost 4 bases and J 4 bases, leaving 17 bases between the germline ends. This CDR3 has 15 residues. Germline loops: CDR1 LGHDT, CDR2 YNNKEL (reference sequence). CDR3 nucleotides: TGTGCCAGCAGCCTCACCGAGACAGGCCTTTACGAGCAGTACTTC. Amino acids: CASSLTETGLYEQYF.

This clone was observed a few times. Other DNA sequences in the sample encode the same CDR3. The genes are TRBV18 and TRBJ1-1; D is uncertain. V gave up 3 bases and J gave up 1 base, with 6 bases separating them. The CDR3 totals 13 residues. Germline CDR1 and CDR2: KGHSH and LQKENI. Here the CDR3 reads CASSPSGNTEAFF. DNA of the CDR3: TGTGCCAGCTCACCCTCAGGGAACACTGAAGCTTTCTTT.

CDR3 amino acids: CASSLLAGQYSNQPQHF. In nucleotides, the CDR3 is TGTGCCAGTAGTCTCCTCGCCGGACAGTATAGCAATCAGCCCCAGCATTTT. The gene calls are TRBV19 and TRBJ1-5; D is perhaps TRBD1 (6 bases). This CDR3 has 17 residues. Trimming took off 5 bases at V and 0 bases at J, with 17 bases between the two ends. The V gene's germline CDR1 is LNHDA and CDR2 SQIVND (reference sequence).

This clone was seen only a few times. This chain connects TRBV7-9 to TRBJ2-1, with D possibly matching TRBD2 (5 bases). Germline V CDR1 and CDR2: SEHNR, FQNEAQ (reference sequence). The CDR3 is 13 amino acids. DNA of the CDR3: TGTGCTGGATCGGGGAGCTCCTACAATGAGCAGTTCTTC. Translated, it gives CAGSGSSYNEQFF.

The chain has TRBV25-1 and TRBJ1-1, with unresolved D. Germline CDR1 MGHDK, CDR2 SYGVNS. The CDR3 loop spans 15 amino acids. Deletions cut 1 base from V and 1 base from J, with 10 bases between. In DNA, the CDR3 is TGTGCCAGCAGTGAATCGAACGTCGGGAACACTGAAGCTTTCTTT. Translated, it gives CASSESNVGNTEAFF. Filled out from reference TRBV25-1 and TRBJ1-1, the complete variable domain reads EADIYQTPRYLVIGTGKKITLECSQTMGHDKMYWYQQDPGMELHLIHYSYGVNSTEKGDLSSESTVSRIRTEHFPLTLESARPSHTSQYLCASSESNVGNTEAFFGQGTRLTVV.

The chain is built from TRBV24-1 and TRBJ2-3; TRBD2 matches 7 bases. V was clipped by 4 bases and J by 2 bases; unmatched bases: 8. Germline V lookup: CDR1 KGHDR, CDR2 SFDVKD. This CDR3 is 16 amino acids long. CDR3 amino acids: CATSDPGTIFTDTQYF. The CDR3 nucleotides read TGTGCCACCAGTGACCCCGGGACTATCTTCACAGATACGCAGTATTTT.